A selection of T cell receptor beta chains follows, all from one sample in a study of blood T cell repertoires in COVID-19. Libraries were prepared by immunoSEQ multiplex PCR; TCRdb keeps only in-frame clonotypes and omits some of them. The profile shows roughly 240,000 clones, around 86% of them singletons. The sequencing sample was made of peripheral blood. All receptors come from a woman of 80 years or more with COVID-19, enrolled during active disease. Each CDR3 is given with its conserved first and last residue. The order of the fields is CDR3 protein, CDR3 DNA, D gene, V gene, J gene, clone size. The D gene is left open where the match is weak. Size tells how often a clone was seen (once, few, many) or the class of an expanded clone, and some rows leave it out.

cdr3_aa: CASSRGQGPPQHF
cdr3_nt: TGTGCCAGCAGTAGGGGACAGGGGCCGCCCCAGCATTTT
d_call: TRBD1
v_call: TRBV28
j_call: TRBJ1-5
clone_size: -

cdr3_aa: CASSPREGSSGNTIYF
cdr3_nt: TGTGCCAGCAGCCCCCGGGAGGGTAGCTCTGGAAACACCATATATTTT
d_call: -
v_call: TRBV3-1/TRBV3-2
j_call: TRBJ1-3
clone_size: -

cdr3_aa: CASSGGGASEAFF
cdr3_nt: TGTGCCAGCTCAGGTGGGGGCGCGAGTGAAGCTTTCTTT
d_call: -
v_call: TRBV18
j_call: TRBJ1-1
clone_size: -

cdr3_aa: CASSQRGGNEQFF
cdr3_nt: TGTGCCAGCAGCCAGCGGGGGGGCAATGAGCAGTTCTTC
d_call: TRBD2
v_call: TRBV11-2
j_call: TRBJ2-1
clone_size: -

cdr3_aa: CASSQLENTEAFF
cdr3_nt: TGTGCCAGCAGCCAACTAGAGAACACTGAAGCTTTCTTT
d_call: -
v_call: TRBV3-1/TRBV3-2
j_call: TRBJ1-1
clone_size: few

cdr3_aa: CASSLIVGRRNTIYF
cdr3_nt: TGTGCCAGCAGTTTAATTGTGGGGAGGAGGAACACCATATATTTT
d_call: -
v_call: TRBV28
j_call: TRBJ1-3
clone_size: few

cdr3_aa: CASSQPKGGLGYGYTF
cdr3_nt: TGTGCCAGCAGCCAACCCAAGGGGGGGCTCGGGTATGGCTACACCTTC
d_call: -
v_call: TRBV4-2
j_call: TRBJ1-2
clone_size: -

cdr3_aa: CASSQVGQRSNEKLFF
cdr3_nt: TGTGCCAGCAGCCAAGTGGGGCAGAGGTCTAATGAAAAACTGTTTTTT
d_call: -
v_call: TRBV3-1/TRBV3-2
j_call: TRBJ1-4
clone_size: -

cdr3_aa: CASSSEEPLRDTQYF
cdr3_nt: TGTGCCAGCAGTTCAGAGGAGCCCCTTAGAGATACGCAGTATTTT
d_call: -
v_call: TRBV5-4
j_call: TRBJ2-3
clone_size: -

cdr3_aa: CASSTRQGGTDTQYF
cdr3_nt: TGTGCCAGCAGCACTCGACAGGGAGGCACAGATACGCAGTATTTT
d_call: TRBD1
v_call: TRBV9
j_call: TRBJ2-3
clone_size: -

cdr3_aa: CARSGAIRQETQYF
cdr3_nt: TGTGCCAGAAGCGGGGCTATACGGCAAGAGACCCAGTACTTC
d_call: -
v_call: TRBV5-3
j_call: TRBJ2-5
clone_size: -

cdr3_aa: CASSMASGGIYNEQFF
cdr3_nt: TGTGCCAGTAGTATGGCTAGCGGGGGGATCTACAATGAGCAGTTCTTC
d_call: TRBD2
v_call: TRBV19
j_call: TRBJ2-1
clone_size: -

cdr3_aa: CASSSGTGGDWGGYTF
cdr3_nt: TGTGCCAGCAGTTCCGGGACAGGGGGCGATTGGGGAGGCTACACCTTC
d_call: TRBD1
v_call: TRBV2
j_call: TRBJ1-2
clone_size: -

cdr3_aa: CASSADRVANTGELFF
cdr3_nt: TGTGCCAGCAGCGCCGACAGGGTGGCGAACACCGGGGAGCTGTTTTTT
d_call: TRBD1
v_call: TRBV5-6
j_call: TRBJ2-2
clone_size: -

cdr3_aa: CASGEARNSYEQYF
cdr3_nt: TGTGCCAGCGGGGAGGCGAGGAACTCCTACGAGCAGTACTTC
d_call: -
v_call: TRBV19
j_call: TRBJ2-7
clone_size: -

cdr3_aa: CASSPPTSGDYNEQFF
cdr3_nt: TGTGCCAGCTCACCACCAACTAGCGGTGATTACAATGAGCAGTTCTTC
d_call: TRBD2
v_call: TRBV18
j_call: TRBJ2-1
clone_size: -

cdr3_aa: CASRKGGLHTEAFF
cdr3_nt: TGTGCCAGTCGAAAGGGCGGGCTCCACACTGAAGCTTTCTTT
d_call: -
v_call: TRBV19
j_call: TRBJ1-1
clone_size: -

cdr3_aa: CASSSGGGYGYTF
cdr3_nt: TGTGCCAGCAGTTCGGGGGGAGGTTATGGCTACACCTTC
d_call: -
v_call: TRBV5-4
j_call: TRBJ1-2
clone_size: -

cdr3_aa: CASSVGQGVGYEQYF
cdr3_nt: TGTGCCAGCAGCGTAGGACAGGGGGTAGGCTACGAGCAGTACTTC
d_call: TRBD1
v_call: TRBV9
j_call: TRBJ2-7
clone_size: -

cdr3_aa: CSASQGTEAFF
cdr3_nt: TGCAGTGCTAGCCAGGGGACTGAAGCTTTCTTT
d_call: -
v_call: TRBV20-1
j_call: TRBJ1-1
clone_size: few

cdr3_aa: CASSLDNLAGELFF
cdr3_nt: TGTGCCAGCAGCTTGGATAACTTAGCCGGGGAGCTGTTTTTT
d_call: -
v_call: TRBV5-6
j_call: TRBJ2-2
clone_size: -